The rows below give T cell receptor beta chains drawn from one sample of a study of cytomegalovirus exposure and HLA in healthy donors. Sequenced by immunoSEQ multiplex PCR; TCRdb stores in-frame clones only, minus some. The sample lists 150,000 or so clones, almost 85% seen once, with roughly a tenth in the top ten. The sequenced sample was PBMCs. These receptors originate from a man under 40 in good health and CMV-seropositive. The CDR3 runs from the conserved cysteine through the conserved F or W. A D gene is named only where the DNA matches it firmly. Not every row has a clone size; where given, it reads once, few, many or a size class.

clone size,D gene,J gene,V gene,CDR3 protein,CDR3 DNA
NA,NA,TRBJ1-6,TRBV4-3,CASSPNLSLRDSPLHF,TGCGCCAGCAGCCCCAATTTGTCACTTCGGGATTCACCCCTCCACTTT
NA,TRBD1,TRBJ2-7,TRBV5-1,CASSTTGVGYYEQYF,TGCGCCAGCAGCACTACAGGGGTAGGGTACTACGAGCAGTACTTC
NA,TRBD1,TRBJ2-7,TRBV7-3,CASSLIGQGAHYEQYF,TGTGCCAGCAGCTTAATCGGACAGGGGGCGCACTACGAGCAGTACTTC
NA,TRBD1,TRBJ2-7,TRBV19,CASSFQGTGISYEQYF,TGTGCCAGTAGTTTCCAGGGGACAGGGATCTCCTACGAGCAGTACTTC
NA,NA,TRBJ2-3,TRBV6-6,CASSPGWGDADTQYF,TGTGCCAGCAGCCCTGGTTGGGGGGATGCAGATACGCAGTATTTT
NA,NA,TRBJ1-4,TRBV23-1,CASSQSRGAGEKLFF,TGCGCCAGCAGTCAATCTAGAGGGGCGGGGGAAAAACTGTTTTTT
NA,TRBD2,TRBJ2-7,TRBV5-6,CASSAGLAGAGEQYF,TGTGCCAGCAGCGCCGGACTAGCGGGAGCGGGCGAGCAGTACTTC
NA,NA,TRBJ1-3,TRBV4-1,CASSHFTGSSSGNTIYF,TGCGCCAGCAGCCACTTTACAGGGTCAAGCTCTGGAAACACCATATATTTT
NA,TRBD1,TRBJ2-5,TRBV18,CASSSDRGQETQYF,TGTGCCAGCTCATCGGACAGGGGGCAAGAGACCCAGTACTTC
NA,TRBD1,TRBJ1-5,TRBV6-5,CASRLDRGNDQPQHF,TGTGCCAGCCGCTTGGACAGGGGAAACGATCAGCCCCAGCATTTT
NA,TRBD2,TRBJ2-3,TRBV7-9,CASSGRQRGATDTQYF,TGTGCCAGCAGCGGCCGTCAGCGGGGGGCCACAGATACGCAGTATTTT
NA,TRBD2,TRBJ2-3,TRBV5-1,CASSFLAGGGDTQYF,TGCGCCAGCAGCTTCCTAGCGGGAGGAGGCGATACGCAGTATTTT
NA,TRBD2,TRBJ2-1,TRBV19,CASSPPGGRVWNEQFF,TGTGCCAGTAGTCCGCCTGGCGGGAGAGTTTGGAATGAGCAGTTCTTC
NA,NA,TRBJ2-3,TRBV29-1,CSVEGSGYTDTQYF,TGCAGCGTTGAAGGGAGCGGGTACACAGATACGCAGTATTTT
NA,NA,TRBJ2-7,TRBV28,CASRPPGHVYEQYF,TGTGCCAGCAGGCCCCCGGGTCACGTATACGAGCAGTACTTC
NA,NA,TRBJ1-5,TRBV2,CASSEGQVFNQPQHF,TGTGCCAGCAGTGAAGGACAAGTATTCAATCAGCCCCAGCATTTT
few,NA,TRBJ1-1,TRBV5-1,CASSSGNRATTEAFF,TGCGCCAGCAGTTCTGGGAACAGGGCGACCACTGAAGCTTTCTTT
NA,NA,TRBJ2-1,TRBV6-5,CASSYDSATYNEQFF,TGTGCCAGCAGTTACGATAGCGCAACCTACAATGAGCAGTTCTTC
NA,NA,TRBJ2-1,TRBV4-1,CASSQRVAASSYNEQFF,TGCGCCAGCAGCCAACGAGTAGCGGCCAGCTCCTACAATGAGCAGTTCTTC
NA,TRBD1,TRBJ2-4,TRBV7-4,CASSLRGQGTPLAKNIQYF,TGTGCCAGCAGCTTAAGAGGACAGGGGACGCCTCTAGCCAAAAACATTCAGTACTTC
NA,NA,TRBJ1-1,TRBV7-8,CASSPGVKSGHTEAFF,TGTGCCAGCAGCCCAGGGGTAAAATCTGGGCACACTGAAGCTTTCTTT
few,NA,TRBJ2-7,TRBV5-5,CASSLSSEQYF,TGTGCCAGCAGCTTGTCGAGCGAGCAGTACTTC
NA,NA,TRBJ1-1,TRBV6-5,CASSYSMTAGRAFF,TGTGCCAGCAGTTACTCGATGACGGCAGGGAGGGCTTTCTTT
NA,TRBD1,TRBJ2-3,TRBV5-4,CASSPRTGVERDTQYF,TGTGCCAGCAGCCCGCGGACAGGGGTCGAGAGGGATACGCAGTATTTT
few,TRBD2,TRBJ2-5,TRBV5-6,CASSLAPAGGRETQYF,TGTGCCAGCAGCTTGGCCCCAGCGGGGGGCAGGGAGACCCAGTACTTC
NA,TRBD2,TRBJ2-1,TRBV5-6,CASSRTSGRTNEQFF,TGTGCCAGCAGCCGGACTAGCGGGAGAACGAATGAGCAGTTCTTC
NA,NA,TRBJ2-3,TRBV7-9,CASSFGLSTDTQYF,TGTGCCAGCAGCTTCGGACTATCAACAGATACGCAGTATTTT
once,NA,TRBJ2-2,TRBV7-8,CASSAQGVGTGELFF,TGTGCCAGCAGCGCACAGGGCGTTGGCACCGGGGAGCTGTTTTTT
NA,NA,TRBJ1-1,TRBV5-1,CASSLDGSGELAFF,TGCGCCAGCAGCTTGGACGGATCAGGCGAACTGGCTTTCTTT
NA,NA,TRBJ2-3,TRBV7-6,CASSFPYGLSDTQYF,TGTGCCAGCAGCTTTCCATACGGACTATCAGATACGCAGTATTTT
NA,TRBD2,TRBJ2-5,TRBV27,CASHKTGGQETQYF,TGTGCCAGCCATAAGACGGGAGGGCAAGAGACCCAGTACTTC
NA,TRBD2,TRBJ2-2,TRBV4-2,CASSLGRGAGELFF,TGTGCCAGCAGCCTCGGACGGGGGGCCGGGGAGCTGTTTTTT
NA,TRBD1,TRBJ1-5,TRBV25-1,CASSPHGTVSNQPQHF,TGTGCCAGCAGTCCCCACGGGACAGTGAGCAATCAGCCCCAGCATTTT
NA,NA,TRBJ2-7,TRBV28,CASSAGTYYEQYF,TGTGCCAGCAGCGCCGGGACTTACTACGAGCAGTACTTC
NA,NA,TRBJ2-3,TRBV27,CASSLIIGLSTTDTQYF,TGTGCCAGCAGTTTAATAATCGGACTTTCAACCACAGATACGCAGTATTTT
once,NA,TRBJ2-5,TRBV7-2,CASRKGGTVGTQYF,TGTGCCAGCAGAAAGGGCGGGACAGTTGGGACCCAGTACTTC
NA,NA,TRBJ2-6,TRBV18,CASSPTASGANVLTF,TGTGCCAGCTCACCGACAGCGTCTGGGGCCAACGTCCTGACTTTC
once,NA,TRBJ1-2,TRBV1,CTSSQDPPPRGQEKYGYTF,TGCACCAGCAGCCAAGATCCTCCGCCCCGCGGACAGGAGAAGTATGGCTACACCTTC
NA,NA,TRBJ1-1,TRBV14,CASSLQGYTEAFF,TGTGCCAGCAGCCTACAGGGATACACTGAAGCTTTCTTT
NA,NA,TRBJ1-2,TRBV29-1,CSHTRIGERNGYTF,TGCAGCCACACGAGGATCGGGGAGAGGAATGGCTACACCTTC
NA,NA,TRBJ1-1,TRBV29-1,CSVVVNTEAFF,TGCAGCGTCGTCGTGAACACTGAAGCTTTCTTT
NA,TRBD2,TRBJ2-1,TRBV5-1,CASSLVAGVNEQFF,TGCGCCAGCAGCTTGGTGGCGGGAGTTAATGAGCAGTTCTTC
NA,NA,TRBJ1-1,TRBV7-8,CASEAGGENTEAFF,TGTGCCAGTGAGGCGGGGGGCGAGAACACTGAAGCTTTCTTT
NA,TRBD1,TRBJ2-6,TRBV9,CASSVGVGQGPENSGANVLTF,TGTGCCAGCAGCGTAGGGGTTGGACAGGGGCCGGAGAACTCTGGGGCCAACGTCCTGACTTTC
NA,NA,TRBJ1-1,TRBV4-3,CASSQERGTEAFF,TGCGCCAGCAGCCAAGAGCGGGGTACTGAAGCTTTCTTT
NA,TRBD1,TRBJ1-1,TRBV28,CASTSTGGRTEAFF,TGTGCCAGCACCTCGACAGGGGGCCGCACTGAAGCTTTCTTT
NA,TRBD1,TRBJ2-1,TRBV7-3,CASSRNRQGTYNEQFF,TGTGCCAGCAGCCGAAACAGACAGGGTACCTACAATGAGCAGTTCTTC
NA,TRBD2,TRBJ2-1,TRBV11-3,CASSLGGASGGSYNEQFF,TGTGCCAGCAGCTTAGGAGGCGCTAGCGGGGGGTCTTACAATGAGCAGTTCTTC
NA,TRBD1,TRBJ1-1,TRBV30,CALDREGGSTEAFF,TGTGCCTTGGACAGGGAAGGGGGGAGCACTGAAGCTTTCTTT
NA,NA,TRBJ1-5,TRBV21-1,CASSKCGGQPQHF,TGTGCCAGCAGTAAGTGCGGGGGGCAGCCCCAGCATTTT
NA,NA,TRBJ2-2,TRBV9,CASSVEGGTGELFF,TGTGCCAGCAGCGTAGAAGGGGGCACCGGGGAGCTGTTTTTT
NA,TRBD1,TRBJ1-5,TRBV15,CATSRGDRGKLAQHF,TGTGCCACCAGCAGAGGAGACAGGGGAAAATTAGCCCAGCATTTT